This T cell receptor beta chain was captured in a study of human T cells and chemical hapten exposure (dated by TCRdb to the early 2020s). As for the study more broadly: For sensitization, 2% DPC in acetone was applied to a roughly 2 cm by roughly 2 cm area of upper inner arm skin. Patients additionally received weekly therapeutic DPC doses to the scalp throughout the roughly 25-week study period. Patch testing was performed on the upper back with Finn chambers containing 0.01% DPC, and the patch tests were scored after 6 days according to International Contact Dermatitis Research Group standards. Most of the patients in the cohort were female, and the cohort covered alopecia areata with under or over 50% scalp involvement, alopecia totalis and alopecia universalis. Libraries were pooled for sequencing, and variation in per-sample TCR yields was attributed mainly to small differences in library volumes within the pool. In alopecia patients, the study followed how the peripheral blood TCR repertoire changed in vivo over primary and secondary sensitization to diphenylcyclopropenone (DPC), a hapten. Blood was sampled from patients pre-sensitization (week 0) and at 2, 6 and about 24 weeks after DPC sensitization. Blood for TCR sequencing was provided by twenty-nine alopecia patients at one to four time points (pre-sensitization, 2, 6 and 24 weeks). Beyond this particular receptor, the publication reports: Because all patients had alopecia, a presumed autoimmune disease, the immune response of the patients might differ from that of healthy individuals. Expanded TCRs formed significantly more large CDR3 similarity clusters than pre-sensitization or healthy control sets, consistent with antigen-driven responses. DPC sensitization did not change how many TCRs were above 1 in 1000 frequency, and no evidence was found of alterations in global repertoire structure. The number of PT1 expanded TCRs positively correlated with patch test score, significant at thresholds 8, 16 and 32 but not 4. After repeated subsampling, changes were observed in the strength of the expansion versus patch-test correlation and in the threshold at which the correlation became significant.

The time point label on this specimen signifies: patch test 1, 2 weeks after DPC sensitization. This specimen's treatment or condition label, interpreted: therapeutic diphenylcyclopropenone sensitization with weekly scalp DPC. At every patch-test visit, the blood draw took place before the patch test was put on. To be eligible, patients had to be aged 18 to 70, diagnosed with alopecia and judged suitable for DPC therapy, while pregnant patients were excluded. Total RNA was extracted from unfractionated whole blood collected in Tempus Blood RNA tubes. This clonotype was picked up a small number of times. The clone's antigen remains unknown. No much larger clone is present one base from it, and per-base qualities are unavailable. The library was produced with RACE. The instrument was a NextSeq 500. Library preparation attached unique molecular identifiers to individual cDNA molecules for quantitative, reproducible TCR counting. Both TCR alpha and TCR beta chains were sequenced from each blood RNA sample. The study's processing was this. The median number of TCRs per sample was 95,638, ranging from roughly 23,224 to 700,000. The Decombinator software suite was used to annotate V, J and CDR3 in the TCR reads. For PS versus PT1 abundance plots, all samples were subsampled to the same number of TCRs (28,000). TCRs were defined as expanded if absent before sensitization and observed at least eight times at the 2-week time point. Using fastp trimming at Q25 and MiXCR clonotype assembly, TCRdb reanalyzed the public sequencing data and kept in-frame beta chains. Entries that share a CDR3 protein sequence are merged under the most common genes and DNA. None of the V and J calls come from the authors' own analysis; TCRdb made them. Present in this sample are 370,000 or so distinct CDR3 sequences, about 4.4% of which were seen just once. The ten largest clones add up to under 3% of the sample.

The source of this sequence is a woman between 50 and 59 years old with alopecia areata. Some clones in this sample may be carry-over from other donors' samples. The source material was whole blood, sampled in connection with sensitization to the hapten diphenylcyclopropenone (DPC).

The CDR3 sequence is CASSFWTGSTGELFF. The DNA sequence follows: TGTGCCAGCAGTTTCTGGACAGGGAGCACCGGGGAGCTGTTTTTT. The V and J segments used are TRBV6-1 and TRBJ2-2; TRBD1 agrees with 8 junctional bases. Clipping removes 5 bases from V and 4 bases from J, with 6 as the unmatched junction base count. The CDR3 covers 15 residues, taking in both the cysteine and the phenylalanine. Of the read, only the CDR3 DNA is kept; its 45 bases are in frame from base 1. According to the germline V gene, CDR1 reads MNHNS and CDR2 reads SASEGT.